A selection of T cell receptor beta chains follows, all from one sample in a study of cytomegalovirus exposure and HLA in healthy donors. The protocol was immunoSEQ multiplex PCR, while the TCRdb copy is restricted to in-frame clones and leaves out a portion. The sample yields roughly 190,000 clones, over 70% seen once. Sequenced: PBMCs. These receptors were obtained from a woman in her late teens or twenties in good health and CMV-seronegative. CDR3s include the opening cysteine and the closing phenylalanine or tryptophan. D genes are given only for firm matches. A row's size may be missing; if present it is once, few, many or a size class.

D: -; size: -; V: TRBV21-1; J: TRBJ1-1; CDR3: CASSLLWTGQVNTEAFF; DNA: TGTGCCAGCAGCCTCCTTTGGACGGGACAGGTTAACACTGAAGCTTTCTTT
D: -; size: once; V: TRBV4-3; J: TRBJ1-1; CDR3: CASSLFTGPLGGNTEAFF; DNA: TGCGCCAGCAGCCTATTTACCGGACCTCTCGGGGGAAACACTGAAGCTTTCTTT
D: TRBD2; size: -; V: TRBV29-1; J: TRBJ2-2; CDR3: CSVDLLAGAGELFF; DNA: TGCAGCGTTGATCTGCTAGCGGGGGCGGGGGAGCTGTTTTTT
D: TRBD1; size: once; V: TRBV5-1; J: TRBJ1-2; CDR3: CASSPAPGQGARGYTF; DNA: TGCGCCAGCAGCCCGGCACCGGGACAGGGGGCGAGGGGCTACACCTTC
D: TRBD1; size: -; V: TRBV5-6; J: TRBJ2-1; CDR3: CASSLRGLQFF; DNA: TGTGCCAGCAGCTTGAGGGGGCTGCAGTTCTTC
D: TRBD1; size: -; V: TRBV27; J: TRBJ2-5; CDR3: CASSFPTGEKQETQYF; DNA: TGTGCCAGCAGTTTCCCAACAGGGGAAAAACAAGAGACCCAGTACTTC
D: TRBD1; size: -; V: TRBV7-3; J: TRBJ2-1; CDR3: CASSSRDRGSHEQFF; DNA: TGTGCCAGCAGCAGCCGGGACAGGGGTTCGCATGAGCAGTTCTTC
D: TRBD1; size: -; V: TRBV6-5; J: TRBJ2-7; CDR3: CASSSETGAGYEQYF; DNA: TGTGCCAGCAGTTCTGAGACAGGGGCCGGATACGAGCAGTACTTC
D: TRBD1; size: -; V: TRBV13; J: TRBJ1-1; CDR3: CASSHPGQGNTEAFF; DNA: TGTGCCAGCAGCCACCCCGGACAGGGGAACACTGAAGCTTTCTTT
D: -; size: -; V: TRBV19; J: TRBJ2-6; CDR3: CASSIYRLPSSGANVLTF; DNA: TGTGCCAGTAGTATTTACAGGTTACCGAGCTCTGGGGCCAACGTCCTGACTTTC
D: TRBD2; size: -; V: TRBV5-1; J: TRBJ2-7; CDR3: CASSPGGLAGAYEQYF; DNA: TGCGCCAGCAGCCCCGGAGGGCTAGCGGGGGCCTACGAGCAGTACTTC
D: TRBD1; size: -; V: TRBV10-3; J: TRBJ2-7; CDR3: CAISDLGGAYEQYF; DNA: TGTGCCATCAGTGATTTAGGGGGCGCCTACGAGCAGTACTTC
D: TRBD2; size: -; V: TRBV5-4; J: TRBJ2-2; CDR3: CASSRRLAGGPGELFF; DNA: TGTGCCAGCAGCCGCCGACTAGCGGGAGGGCCCGGGGAGCTGTTTTTT
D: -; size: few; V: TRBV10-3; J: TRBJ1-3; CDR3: CASAGIPLSENTIYF; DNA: TGTGCCAGCGCCGGGATCCCTCTCTCCGAAAACACCATATATTTT
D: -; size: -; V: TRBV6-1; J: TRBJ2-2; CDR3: CASSEIGTSNTGELFF; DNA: TGTGCCAGCAGTGAAATAGGGACATCGAACACCGGGGAGCTGTTTTTT
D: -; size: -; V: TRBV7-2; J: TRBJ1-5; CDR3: CASSLGSRSRGNQPQHF; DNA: TGTGCCAGCAGCTTAGGTTCCCGGAGTAGAGGCAATCAGCCCCAGCATTTT
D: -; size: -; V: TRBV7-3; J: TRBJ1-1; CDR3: CASSLMPGLNTEAFF; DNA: TGTGCCAGCAGCTTAATGCCAGGGTTGAACACTGAAGCTTTCTTT
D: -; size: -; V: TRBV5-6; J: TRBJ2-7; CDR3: CASSLGLGEQYF; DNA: TGTGCCAGCAGCTTGGGGCTAGGCGAGCAGTACTTC
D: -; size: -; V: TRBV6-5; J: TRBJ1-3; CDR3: CASSYSTRSGNTIYF; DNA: TGTGCCAGCAGTTACTCGACTAGGTCTGGAAACACCATATATTTT
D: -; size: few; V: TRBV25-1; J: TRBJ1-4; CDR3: CASSFRVATNEKLFF; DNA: TGTGCCAGCAGCTTCAGGGTTGCAACTAATGAAAAACTGTTTTTT
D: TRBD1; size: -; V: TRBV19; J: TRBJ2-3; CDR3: CASSFPRQGAGDTQYF; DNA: TGTGCCAGTAGTTTCCCCCGCCAGGGGGCTGGAGATACGCAGTATTTT
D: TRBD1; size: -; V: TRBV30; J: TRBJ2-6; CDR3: CASTAGTGGSGANVLTF; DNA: TGTGCCAGCACAGCAGGGACAGGGGGATCTGGGGCCAACGTCCTGACTTTC
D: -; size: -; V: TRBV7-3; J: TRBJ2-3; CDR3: CASSSTGLRTDTQYF; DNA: TGTGCCAGCAGCTCCACAGGGCTACGGACAGATACGCAGTATTTT
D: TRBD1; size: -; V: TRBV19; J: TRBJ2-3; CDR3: CASSHDRGTDTQYF; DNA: TGTGCCAGTAGTCACGACAGGGGCACAGATACGCAGTATTTT
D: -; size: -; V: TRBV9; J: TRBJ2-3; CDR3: CASSVHGGDTDTQYF; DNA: TGTGCCAGCAGCGTACATGGCGGGGACACAGATACGCAGTATTTT
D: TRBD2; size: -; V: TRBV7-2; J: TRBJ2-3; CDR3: CASSLIAGDTQYF; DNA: TGTGCCAGCAGCTTGATAGCGGGTGATACGCAGTATTTT
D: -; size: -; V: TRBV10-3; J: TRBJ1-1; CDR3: CAIRARGGNTEAFF; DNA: TGTGCCATCAGGGCCCGGGGTGGAAACACTGAAGCTTTCTTT
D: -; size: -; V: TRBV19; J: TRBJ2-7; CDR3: CASSIRRSGDEAYEQYF; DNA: TGTGCCAGTAGTATAAGGAGGTCGGGGGACGAGGCCTACGAGCAGTACTTC
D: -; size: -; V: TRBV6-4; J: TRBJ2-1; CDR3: CASSKSEVENNEQFF; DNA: TGTGCCAGCAGTAAAAGCGAAGTCGAGAACAATGAGCAGTTCTTC
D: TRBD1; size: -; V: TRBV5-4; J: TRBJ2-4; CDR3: CASSLGLGQGANIQYF; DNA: TGTGCCAGCAGCTTGGGGTTGGGACAGGGGGCAAACATTCAGTACTTC
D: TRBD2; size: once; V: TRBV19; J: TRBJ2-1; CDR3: CAAAGGHEQFF; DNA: TGTGCAGCAGCGGGAGGCCATGAGCAGTTCTTC
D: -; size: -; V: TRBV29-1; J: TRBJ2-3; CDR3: CSVVLSTDTQYF; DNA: TGCAGCGTTGTTCTCAGCACAGATACGCAGTATTTT
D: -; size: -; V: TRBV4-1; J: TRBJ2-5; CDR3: CASSEGGAQETQYF; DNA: TGCGCCAGCAGCGAGGGGGGGGCCCAAGAGACCCAGTACTTC
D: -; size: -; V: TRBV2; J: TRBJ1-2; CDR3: CASSDGFGGLYGYTF; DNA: TGTGCCAGCAGTGACGGGTTCGGGGGGTTATACGGCTACACCTTC
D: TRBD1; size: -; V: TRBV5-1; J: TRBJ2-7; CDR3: CASSLSGQYYEQYF; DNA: TGCGCCAGCAGCTTATCGGGACAGTACTACGAGCAGTACTTC
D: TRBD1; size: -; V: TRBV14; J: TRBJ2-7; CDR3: CASSPTGQVFYEQYF; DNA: TGTGCCAGCAGCCCCACCGGACAGGTCTTCTACGAGCAGTACTTC
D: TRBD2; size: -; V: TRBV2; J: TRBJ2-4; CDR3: CASRENSGGRSIQYF; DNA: TGTGCCAGCAGGGAGAACTCGGGGGGGCGAAGCATTCAGTACTTC
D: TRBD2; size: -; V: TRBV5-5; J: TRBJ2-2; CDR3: CASSWTSGYLYTGELFF; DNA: TGTGCCAGCAGCTGGACTAGCGGGTATCTCTACACCGGGGAGCTGTTTTTT
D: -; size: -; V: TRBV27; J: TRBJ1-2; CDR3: CASSLSYSAGIYGYTF; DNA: TGTGCCAGCAGTTTATCGTATTCGGCAGGAATCTATGGCTACACCTTC
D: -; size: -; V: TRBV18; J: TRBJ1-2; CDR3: CASSPIGWATFQNYGYTF; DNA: TGTGCCAGCTCACCGATCGGATGGGCTACCTTTCAAAACTATGGCTACACCTTC
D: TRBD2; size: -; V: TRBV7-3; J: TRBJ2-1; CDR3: CASSLVASGLVEQFF; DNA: TGTGCCAGCAGCTTGGTAGCTAGCGGACTTGTGGAGCAGTTCTTC
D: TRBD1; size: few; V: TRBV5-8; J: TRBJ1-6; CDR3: CASSPGQGFSPLHF; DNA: TGTGCCAGCAGCCCCGGACAGGGATTTTCACCCCTCCACTTT
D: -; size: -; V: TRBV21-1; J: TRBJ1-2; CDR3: CASSKTGLAYGYTF; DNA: TGTGCCAGCAGCAAGACAGGGTTGGCCTATGGCTACACCTTC
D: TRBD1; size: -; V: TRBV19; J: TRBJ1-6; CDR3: CASSMSYRGYRSPLHF; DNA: TGTGCCAGTAGTATGTCCTACAGGGGTTATCGTTCACCCCTCCACTTT
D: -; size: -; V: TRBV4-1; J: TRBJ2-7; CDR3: CASRNTDQFPNEQYF; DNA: TGCGCCAGCAGGAATACAGACCAATTTCCAAACGAGCAGTACTTC
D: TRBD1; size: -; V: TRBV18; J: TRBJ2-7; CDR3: CASSPGQGLGYEQYF; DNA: TGTGCCAGCTCACCCGGACAGGGGTTGGGGTACGAGCAGTACTTC
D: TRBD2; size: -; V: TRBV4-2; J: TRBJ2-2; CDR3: CASSQRVAGGTGELFF; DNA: TGTGCCAGCAGCCAGCGGGTAGCGGGAGGCACCGGGGAGCTGTTTTTT
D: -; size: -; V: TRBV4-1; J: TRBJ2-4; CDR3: CASSQDQGSKNIQYF; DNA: TGCGCCAGCAGCCAAGATCAGGGTTCCAAAAACATTCAGTACTTC